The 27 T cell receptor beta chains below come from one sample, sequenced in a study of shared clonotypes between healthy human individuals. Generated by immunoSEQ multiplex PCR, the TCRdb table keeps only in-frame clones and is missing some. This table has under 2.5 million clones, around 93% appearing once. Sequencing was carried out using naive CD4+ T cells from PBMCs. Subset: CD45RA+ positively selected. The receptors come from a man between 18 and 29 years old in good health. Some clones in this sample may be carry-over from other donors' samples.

CDR3 DNA sequence: TGTGCCAGCAGTCTGGAGGGGTCAGTCGGCTACACCTTC. Amino acid sequence: CASSLEGSVGYTF. The chain combines TRBV6-1 with TRBJ1-2; a weak D match, TRBD1 (5 bases). V was trimmed by 5 bases and J by 8 bases, leaving 15 bases between them. Germline loops: CDR1 MNHNS, CDR2 SASEGT. The CDR3 totals 13 residues.

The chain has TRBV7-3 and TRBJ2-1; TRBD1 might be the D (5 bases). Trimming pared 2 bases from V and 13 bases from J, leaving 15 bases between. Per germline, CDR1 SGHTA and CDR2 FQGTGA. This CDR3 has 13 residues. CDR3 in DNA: TGTGCCAGCAGCTTAGGGGTAGCCAGGGAACAGTTCTTC. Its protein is CASSLGVAREQFF.

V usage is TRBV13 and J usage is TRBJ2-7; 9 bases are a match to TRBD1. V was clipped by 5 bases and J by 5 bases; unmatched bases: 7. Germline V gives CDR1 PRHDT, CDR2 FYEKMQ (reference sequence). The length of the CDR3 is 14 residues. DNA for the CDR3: TGTGCCAGCAGCCGCCGGACAGGGGTGGACGAGCAGTACTTC. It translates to CASSRRTGVDEQYF.

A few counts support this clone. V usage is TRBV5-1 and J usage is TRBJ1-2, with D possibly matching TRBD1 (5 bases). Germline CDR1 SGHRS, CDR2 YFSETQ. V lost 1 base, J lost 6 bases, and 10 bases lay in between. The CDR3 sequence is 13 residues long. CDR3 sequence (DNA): TGCGCCAGCAGCTTGTTAGGGGAGGATGGCTACACCTTC. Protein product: CASSLLGEDGYTF.

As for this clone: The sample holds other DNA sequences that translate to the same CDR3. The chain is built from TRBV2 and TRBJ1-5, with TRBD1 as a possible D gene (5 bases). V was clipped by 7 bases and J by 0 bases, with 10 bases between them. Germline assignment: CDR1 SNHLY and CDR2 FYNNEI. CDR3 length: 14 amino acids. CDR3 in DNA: TGTGCCAGCACTCAGACAGATAGCAATCAGCCCCAGCATTTT. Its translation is CASTQTDSNQPQHF.

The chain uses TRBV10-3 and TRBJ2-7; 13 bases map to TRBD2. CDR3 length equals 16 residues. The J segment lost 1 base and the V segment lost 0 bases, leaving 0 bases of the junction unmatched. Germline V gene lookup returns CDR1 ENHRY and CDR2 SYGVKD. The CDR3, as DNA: TGTGCCATCAGTGAGTCGGGACTAGCGGGGTCCTACGAGCAGTACTTC. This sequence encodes CAISESGLAGSYEQYF.

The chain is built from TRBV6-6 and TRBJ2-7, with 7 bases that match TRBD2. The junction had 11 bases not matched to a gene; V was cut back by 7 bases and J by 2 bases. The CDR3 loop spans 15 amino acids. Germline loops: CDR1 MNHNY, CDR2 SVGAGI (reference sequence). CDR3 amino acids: CASTRSASGTYEQYF. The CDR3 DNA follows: TGTGCCAGCACCCGTAGCGCTAGCGGTACCTACGAGCAGTACTTC.

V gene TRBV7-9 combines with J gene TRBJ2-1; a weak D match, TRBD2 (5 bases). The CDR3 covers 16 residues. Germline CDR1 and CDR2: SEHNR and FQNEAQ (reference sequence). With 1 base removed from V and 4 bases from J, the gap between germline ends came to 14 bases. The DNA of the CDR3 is TGTGCCAGCAGCTTAGGTAGTTCTAGCCCTTACAATGAGCAGTTCTTC. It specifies CASSLGSSSPYNEQFF.

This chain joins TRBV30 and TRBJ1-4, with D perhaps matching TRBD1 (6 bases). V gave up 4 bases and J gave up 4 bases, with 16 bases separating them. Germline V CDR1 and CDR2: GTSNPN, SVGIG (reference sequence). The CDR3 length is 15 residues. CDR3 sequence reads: CAWTLKGGNNEKLFF. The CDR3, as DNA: TGTGCCTGGACCTTGAAGGGGGGGAATAATGAAAAACTGTTTTTT.

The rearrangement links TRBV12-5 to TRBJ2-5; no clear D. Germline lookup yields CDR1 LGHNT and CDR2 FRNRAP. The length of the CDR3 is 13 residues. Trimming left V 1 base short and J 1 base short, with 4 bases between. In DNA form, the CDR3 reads TGTGCTAGTGGTTTGGCTCCCCAAGAGACCCAGTACTTC. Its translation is CASGLAPQETQYF.

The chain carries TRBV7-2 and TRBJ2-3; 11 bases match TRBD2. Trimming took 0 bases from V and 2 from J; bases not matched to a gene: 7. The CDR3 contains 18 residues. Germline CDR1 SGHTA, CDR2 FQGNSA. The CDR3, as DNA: TGTGCCAGCAGCTTAGCCTCTCTAGCGGGAGGTCTCACAGATACGCAGTATTTT. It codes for CASSLASLAGGLTDTQYF. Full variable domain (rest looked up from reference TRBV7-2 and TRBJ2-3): GAGVSQSPSNKVTEKGKDVELRCDPISGHTALYWYRQSLGQGLEFLIYFQGNSAPDKSGLPSDRFSAERTGGSVSTLTIQRTQQEDSAVYLCASSLASLAGGLTDTQYFGPGTRLTVL.

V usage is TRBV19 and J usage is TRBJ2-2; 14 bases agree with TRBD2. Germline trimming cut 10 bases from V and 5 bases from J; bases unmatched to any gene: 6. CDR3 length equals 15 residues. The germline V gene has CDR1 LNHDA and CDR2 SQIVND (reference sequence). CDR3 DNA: TGTGCCACCAAGAGACTAGCGGGAGGGACCGGGGAGCTGTTTTTT. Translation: CATKRLAGGTGELFF.

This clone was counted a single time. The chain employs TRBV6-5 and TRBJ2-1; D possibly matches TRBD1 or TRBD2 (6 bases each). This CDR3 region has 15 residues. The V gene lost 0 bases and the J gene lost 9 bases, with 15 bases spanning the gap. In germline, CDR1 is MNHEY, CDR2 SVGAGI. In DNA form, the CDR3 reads TGTGCCAGCAGTTACTCTGTAAGGGGGGTAGGTGAGCAGTTCTTC. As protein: CASSYSVRGVGEQFF.

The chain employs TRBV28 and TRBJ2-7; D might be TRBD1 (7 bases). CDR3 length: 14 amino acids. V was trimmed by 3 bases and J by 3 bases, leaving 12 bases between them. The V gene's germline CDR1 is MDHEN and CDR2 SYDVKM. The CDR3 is CASSLQGGNYEQYF. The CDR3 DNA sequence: TGTGCCAGCAGTTTGCAGGGGGGAAACTACGAGCAGTACTTC. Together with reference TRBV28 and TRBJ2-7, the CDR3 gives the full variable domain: DVKVTQSSRYLVKRTGEKVFLECVQDMDHENMFWYRQDPGLGLRLIYFSYDVKMKEKGDIPEGYSVSREKKERFSLILESASTNQTSMYLCASSLQGGNYEQYFGPGTRLTVT.

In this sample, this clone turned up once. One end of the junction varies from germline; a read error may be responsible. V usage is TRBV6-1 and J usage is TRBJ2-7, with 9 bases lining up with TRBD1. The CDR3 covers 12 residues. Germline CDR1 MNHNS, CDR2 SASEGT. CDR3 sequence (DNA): TGTGCCAGCAGTGATTCATGGGACAGGGCCCGCTTC. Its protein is CASSDSWDRARF.

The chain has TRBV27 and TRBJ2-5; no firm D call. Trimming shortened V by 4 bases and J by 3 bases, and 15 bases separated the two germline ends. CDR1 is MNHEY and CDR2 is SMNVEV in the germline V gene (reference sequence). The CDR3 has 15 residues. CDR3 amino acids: CASSYNGQEKETQYF. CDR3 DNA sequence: TGTGCCAGCAGTTACAATGGGCAAGAAAAAGAGACCCAGTACTTC.

The CDR3, as DNA: TGTGCCAGCAGCCCCGGACAGGGGGGTTGGGGCACATTGGATACGCAGTATTTT. Residues: CASSPGQGGWGTLDTQYF. J is TRBJ2-3 and V is TRBV7-3; 10 nucleotides match TRBD1. Germline V gives CDR1 SGHTA, CDR2 FQGTGA. V lost 5 bases, J lost 6 bases, and 17 bases stayed unmatched. This CDR3 contains 18 residues.

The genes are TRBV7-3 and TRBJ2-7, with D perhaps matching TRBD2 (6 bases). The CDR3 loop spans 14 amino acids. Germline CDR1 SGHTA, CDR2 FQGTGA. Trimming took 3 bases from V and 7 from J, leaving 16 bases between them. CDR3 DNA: TGTGCCAGCAGCTTCGGAGGCCTCGCGGGGGAGCAGTACTTC. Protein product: CASSFGGLAGEQYF.

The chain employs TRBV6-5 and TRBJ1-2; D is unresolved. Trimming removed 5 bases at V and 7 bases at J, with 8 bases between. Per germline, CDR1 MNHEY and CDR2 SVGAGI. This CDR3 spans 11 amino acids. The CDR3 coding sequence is TGTGCCAGCAGTGAAGTGGGTGGCTACACCTTC. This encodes CASSEVGGYTF.

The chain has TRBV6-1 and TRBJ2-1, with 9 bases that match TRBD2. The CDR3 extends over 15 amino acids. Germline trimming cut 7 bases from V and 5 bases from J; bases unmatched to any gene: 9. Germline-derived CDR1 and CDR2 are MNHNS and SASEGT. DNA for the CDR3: TGTGCCAGCACCGAAGCGGGAGGACGAAACAATGAGCAGTTCTTC. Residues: CASTEAGGRNNEQFF.

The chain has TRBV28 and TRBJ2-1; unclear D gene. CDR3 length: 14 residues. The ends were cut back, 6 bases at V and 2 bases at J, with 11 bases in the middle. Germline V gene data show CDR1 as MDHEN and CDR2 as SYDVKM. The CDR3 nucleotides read TGTGCCAGCAGGACGTCCAGAACCTACAATGAGCAGTTCTTC. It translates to CASRTSRTYNEQFF.

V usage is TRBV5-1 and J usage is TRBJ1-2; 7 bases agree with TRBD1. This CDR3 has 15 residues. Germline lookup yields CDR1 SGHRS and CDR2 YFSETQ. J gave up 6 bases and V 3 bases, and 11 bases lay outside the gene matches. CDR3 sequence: CASSYNVNRGDGYTF. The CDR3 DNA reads TGCGCCAGCAGCTATAACGTCAACAGGGGCGATGGCTACACCTTC.

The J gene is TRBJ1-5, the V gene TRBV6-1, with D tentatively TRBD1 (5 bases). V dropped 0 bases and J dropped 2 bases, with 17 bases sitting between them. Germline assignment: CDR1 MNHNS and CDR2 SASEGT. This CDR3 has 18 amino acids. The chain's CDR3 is CASSEARGRRAGNQPQHF. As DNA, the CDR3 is TGTGCCAGCAGTGAAGCGAGAGGCCGCAGGGCGGGCAATCAGCCCCAGCATTTT.

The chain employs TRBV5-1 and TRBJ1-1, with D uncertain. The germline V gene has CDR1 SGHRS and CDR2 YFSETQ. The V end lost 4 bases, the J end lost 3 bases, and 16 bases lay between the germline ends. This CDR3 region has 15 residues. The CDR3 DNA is TGCGCCAGCAGCCCCGTTGCTGGCGGGGACACTGAAGCTTTCTTT. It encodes CASSPVAGGDTEAFF. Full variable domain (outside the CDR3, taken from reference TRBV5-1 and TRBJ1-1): KAGVTQTPRYLIKTRGQQVTLSCSPISGHRSVSWYQQTPGQGLQFLFEYFSETQRNKGNFPGRFSGRQFSNSRSEMNVSTLELGDSALYLCASSPVAGGDTEAFFGQGTRLTVV.

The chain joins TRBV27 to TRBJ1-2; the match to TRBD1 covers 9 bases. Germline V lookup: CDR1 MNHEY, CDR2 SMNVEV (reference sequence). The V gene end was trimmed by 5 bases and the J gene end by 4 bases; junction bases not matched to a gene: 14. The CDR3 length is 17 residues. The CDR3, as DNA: TGTGCCAGCAGTCCCCGGACAGGGGCAGCGTTGAGCTATGGCTACACCTTC. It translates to CASSPRTGAALSYGYTF.

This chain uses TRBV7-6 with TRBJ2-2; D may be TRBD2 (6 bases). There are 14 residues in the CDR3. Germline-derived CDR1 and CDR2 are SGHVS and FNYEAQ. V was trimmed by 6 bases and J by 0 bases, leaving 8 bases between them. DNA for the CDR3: TGTGCCAGCAGTTCGGGGGCGAACACCGGGGAGCTGTTTTTT. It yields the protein CASSSGANTGELFF.

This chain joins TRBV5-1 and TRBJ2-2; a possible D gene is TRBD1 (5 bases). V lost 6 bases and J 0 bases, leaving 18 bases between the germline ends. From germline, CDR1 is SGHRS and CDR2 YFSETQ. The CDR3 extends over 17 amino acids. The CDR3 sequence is CASTGQGHRSNTGELFF. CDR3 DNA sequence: TGCGCCAGCACCGGACAAGGACATAGATCGAACACCGGGGAGCTGTTTTTT.